This entry lists 21 T cell receptor beta chains sequenced from one sample in a study of T-cell reconstitution after alpha-beta-depleted transplantation in children. Using unique molecular identifiers, the investigators prepared the TCRbeta library. TCRdb ran MiXCR on the PCR reads and lists one entry per CDR3 protein. The sample consists of about a million distinct CDR3 sequences, about 31% of them appearing once. Here the sequenced sample was PBMCs, mostly from graft donor cells, taken 360 days after TCRalphabeta/CD19-depleted stem cell transplant. The receptors originated from a boy less than two years old who had a stem cell transplant for SCID, so the T cells may come from the graft donor.

This chain links TRBV11-1 with TRBJ2-7, with D possibly being TRBD2 (5 bases). This CDR3 is 13 amino acids long. Between the trimmed V and J ends, which lost 5 bases and 5 bases, there was a span of 13 bases. Germline V CDR1 and CDR2: SGHAT, FQDESV (reference sequence). The CDR3 protein is CASSKWTSDEQYF. CDR3 in DNA: TGTGCCAGCAGCAAATGGACTTCCGACGAGCAGTACTTC.

This clonotype has only a few counts. The chain joins TRBV20-1 to TRBJ2-7; tentative D call: TRBD2 (6 bases). With 2 bases removed from V and 6 bases from J, the gap between germline ends came to 11 bases. CDR3 length equals 12 residues. Per the germline V gene, CDR1 is DFQATT and CDR2 is SNEGSKA (reference sequence). CDR3 coding DNA: TGCAGTGCTAGACTAGCGCTGGGCGAGCAGTACTTC. It is translated as CSARLALGEQYF.

J is TRBJ2-5 and V is TRBV20-1; D is ambiguous. From germline, CDR1 is DFQATT and CDR2 SNEGSKA (reference sequence). There are 13 residues in the CDR3. V was clipped by 6 bases and J by 3 bases, with 14 bases between them. The CDR3 spells CSAAPRVKETQYF. For the CDR3, the DNA is TGCAGTGCCGCCCCAAGAGTGAAAGAGACCCAGTACTTC.

The chain has TRBV28 and TRBJ2-5; a possible D gene is TRBD1 (6 bases). The CDR3 covers 13 residues. The V gene's germline CDR1 is MDHEN and CDR2 SYDVKM. Trimming removed 7 bases from V and 4 bases from J, with 13 bases in between. CDR3 sequence reads: CASTTGSTETQYF. Here the CDR3 DNA reads TGTGCCAGCACCACAGGGTCCACAGAGACCCAGTACTTC.

The chain carries TRBV12-3 or TRBV12-4 and TRBJ1-1, with 8 nucleotides matching TRBD1. V gave up 1 base and J gave up 1 base; unmatched junction bases: 5. This CDR3 comprises 16 residues. For the CDR3, the DNA is TGTGCCAGCAGTTTAGGGACAGGGTCGCCGAACACTGAAGCTTTCTTT. Translation: CASSLGTGSPNTEAFF.

The rearrangement links TRBV24-1 to TRBJ2-1; TRBD1 matches at 9 bases. With 5 bases clipped from V and 3 bases from J, the junction kept 13 bases outside the gene matches. This CDR3 has 18 amino acids. Germline loops: CDR1 KGHDR, CDR2 SFDVKD. CDR3 coding DNA: TGTGCCACCAGTGCACGCCCTCAAACAGGGGGCGGCTACAATGAGCAGTTCTTC. It codes for CATSARPQTGGGYNEQFF.

In this sample, this clonotype turned up a few times. The rearrangement links TRBV20-1 to TRBJ1-5; 9 bases map to TRBD1. Germline CDR1 DFQATT, CDR2 SNEGSKA (reference sequence). Germline trimming cut 2 bases from V and 2 bases from J; bases unmatched to any gene: 16. CDR3 length: 19 residues. The CDR3 loop reads CSARSFHGTGRRGNQPQHF. The DNA for the CDR3 is TGCAGTGCTAGATCTTTCCACGGGACAGGGCGACGTGGCAATCAGCCCCAGCATTTT.

This chain connects TRBV4-1 to TRBJ1-5; the D gene is possibly TRBD1 (5 bases). The V end was cut by 1 base, the J end by 0 bases, with 10 bases between. There are 16 residues in the CDR3. From germline, CDR1 is MGHRA and CDR2 YSYEKL. The CDR3 reads CASSQVGTRSNQPQHF. The CDR3 DNA follows: TGCGCCAGCAGCCAAGTTGGGACTCGTAGCAATCAGCCCCAGCATTTT.

The rearrangement links TRBV12-3 or TRBV12-4 to TRBJ1-2; no clear D. V gave up 1 base and J gave up 4 bases, with 10 bases separating them. This CDR3 spans 14 amino acids. DNA of the CDR3: TGTGCCAGCAGTTTAGAGGCCGCTAGCTATGGCTACACCTTC. Encoded protein: CASSLEAASYGYTF.

The chain joins TRBV3-1 to TRBJ2-5; 10 bases map to TRBD2. This CDR3 is 18 amino acids long. Per germline, CDR1 LGHDT and CDR2 YNNKEL (reference sequence). Trimming removed 4 bases from V and 1 base from J; junction bases left unmatched: 12. CDR3 amino acids: CASSPTLLAGGIQETQYF. CDR3 in DNA: TGTGCCAGCAGCCCGACCCTGTTAGCGGGGGGTATCCAAGAGACCCAGTACTTC.

The chain has TRBV12-5 and TRBJ1-1, with D possibly matching TRBD1 (6 bases). CDR3 length: 18 residues. Trimming stripped 3 bases from V and 3 bases from J, with 23 bases between. Per germline, CDR1 LGHNT and CDR2 FRNRAP. The CDR3 protein is CASGFSRGWGARDTEAFF. In DNA, the CDR3 is TGTGCTAGTGGTTTTAGTCGCGGATGGGGGGCCCGGGACACTGAAGCTTTCTTT.

The CDR3 DNA sequence: TGCAGCGTTGATAGAGCGGGGGGGCGAAGCTCCTACAATGAGCAGTTCTTC. This sequence encodes CSVDRAGGRSSYNEQFF. The V gene is TRBV29-1, the J gene TRBJ2-1; 10 bases agree with TRBD2. With V trimmed by 3 bases and J by 0 bases, 8 bases remained unmatched. Per germline, CDR1 SQVTM and CDR2 ANQGSEA. The CDR3 runs to 17 residues.

This chain joins TRBV12-3 or TRBV12-4 and TRBJ2-1, with 15 bases lining up with TRBD2. Trimming cost V 7 bases and J 4 bases; bases outside gene matches: 8. The CDR3 runs 17 residues. CDR3 coding DNA: TGTGCCAGCACCCCCGGACTAGCGGGGGGGATATACAATGAGCAGTTCTTC. It codes for CASTPGLAGGIYNEQFF.

This clonotype was detected once. The chain links TRBV15 to TRBJ2-4; D might be TRBD1 or TRBD2, each matching 6 bases. Trimming pared 5 bases from V and 5 bases from J, leaving 19 bases between. The CDR3 extends over 16 amino acids. The germline gives CDR1 LNHNV, CDR2 YYDKDF (reference sequence). CDR3 nucleotides: TGTGCCACCAGCTCCCATTGGAAGGGGGGAGAAAACATTCAGTACTTC. Translation: CATSSHWKGGENIQYF.

This chain uses TRBV11-2 with TRBJ2-7, with D possibly TRBD1 on 6 matching bases. The CDR3 is made up of 14 amino acids. V was cut by 2 bases and J by 4 bases, with 12 bases left in between. Germline values: CDR1 SGHAT, CDR2 FQNNGV. CDR3 sequence reads: CASSLLGQVYEQYF. CDR3 DNA sequence: TGTGCCAGCAGCTTACTGGGACAAGTTTACGAGCAGTACTTC.

J is TRBJ1-1 and V is TRBV6-5; TRBD1 matches 9 bases. Germline CDR1 reads MNHEY; CDR2 reads SVGAGI. V shed 4 bases and J 5 bases; nucleotides not matched to a gene: 5. This CDR3 comprises 14 residues. Here the CDR3 DNA reads TGTGCCAGCAGTTCGACAGGGGGTAGGACTGAAGCTTTCTTT. It codes for CASSSTGGRTEAFF.

The J gene is TRBJ2-5, the V gene TRBV29-1; 9 bases match TRBD1. The CDR3 length is 12 residues. Looked up from germline, CDR1 is SQVTM and CDR2 is ANQGSEA. The J segment lost 4 bases and the V segment lost 6 bases, leaving 3 bases of the junction unmatched. For the CDR3, the DNA is TGCAGCGTACAGGGGGCGAGAGAGACCCAGTACTTC. The encoded protein is CSVQGARETQYF.

V gene TRBV5-1 combines with J gene TRBJ1-1; D perhaps matches TRBD1 (6 bases). This CDR3 comprises 14 residues. V was pared by 4 bases and J by 4 bases, with 14 bases between. CDR1 is SGHRS and CDR2 is YFSETQ in the germline V gene. The DNA for the CDR3 is TGCGCCAGCAGCCCCTCAGGGGTTGGCACTGAAGCTTTCTTT. It yields the protein CASSPSGVGTEAFF.

CDR3 residues: CASSQSTGADTQYF. For the CDR3, the DNA is TGTGCCAGCAGTCAGTCTACAGGGGCAGATACGCAGTATTTT. The chain joins TRBV12-3 or TRBV12-4 to TRBJ2-3; 7 nucleotides match TRBD1. Trimming at V came to 5 bases and at J to 4 bases, leaving 6 bases not matched to a gene. CDR3 size: 14 residues.

V is TRBV5-1 and J is TRBJ1-6; D might be TRBD1 (5 bases). The CDR3 length is 17 residues. The germline gives CDR1 SGHRS, CDR2 YFSETQ. The V end was cut by 0 bases, the J end by 7 bases, with 17 bases between. The CDR3 protein is CASSLEFRGSRNSPLHF. In nucleotides, the CDR3 is TGCGCCAGCAGCTTGGAGTTTAGGGGTTCGAGAAATTCACCCCTCCACTTT.

The chain employs TRBV7-2 and TRBJ2-3; unclear D gene. The CDR3 totals 13 residues. Trimming pared 1 base from V and 6 bases from J, leaving 8 bases between. Germline CDR1 is SGHTA and CDR2 is FQGNSA. CDR3 residues: CASSLDWTDTQYF. CDR3 DNA: TGTGCCAGCAGCTTAGACTGGACCGATACGCAGTATTTT. Full variable domain (outside the CDR3, taken from reference TRBV7-2 and TRBJ2-3): GAGVSQSPSNKVTEKGKDVELRCDPISGHTALYWYRQSLGQGLEFLIYFQGNSAPDKSGLPSDRFSAERTGGSVSTLTIQRTQQEDSAVYLCASSLDWTDTQYFGPGTRLTVL.